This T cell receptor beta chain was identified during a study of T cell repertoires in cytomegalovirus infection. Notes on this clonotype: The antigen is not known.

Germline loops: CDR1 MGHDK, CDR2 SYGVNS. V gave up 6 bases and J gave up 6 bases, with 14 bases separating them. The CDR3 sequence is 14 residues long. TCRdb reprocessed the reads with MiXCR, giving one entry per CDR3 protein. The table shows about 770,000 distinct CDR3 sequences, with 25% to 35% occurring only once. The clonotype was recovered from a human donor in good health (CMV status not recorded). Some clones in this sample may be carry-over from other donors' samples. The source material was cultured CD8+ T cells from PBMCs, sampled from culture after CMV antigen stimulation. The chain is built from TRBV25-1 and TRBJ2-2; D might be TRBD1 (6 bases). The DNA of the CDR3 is TGTGCCAGCAGCGTGACAGGTGAAGCCGGGGAGCTGTTTTTT. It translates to CASSVTGEAGELFF. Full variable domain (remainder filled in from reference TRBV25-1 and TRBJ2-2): EADIYQTPRYLVIGTGKKITLECSQTMGHDKMYWYQQDPGMELHLIHYSYGVNSTEKGDLSSESTVSRIRTEHFPLTLESARPSHTSQYLCASSVTGEAGELFFGEGSRLTVL.